These 18 T cell receptor beta chains originate from one sample sequenced in a study of blood T cells in healthy people across ages. The use of a sample-barcoded 5' primer and a J-beta primer mix characterized a second PCR of roughly 7 to 11 cycles. MiXCR was run by TCRdb on the 5' RACE reads, yielding one entry per CDR3 protein. The data show hundreds of thousands of distinct CDR3 sequences, around 52% seen once. Specimen: blood. All receptors derive from an elderly woman in good health.

The chain has TRBV28 and TRBJ2-5, with a tentative D call TRBD2 (5 bases). The DNA end lines up better with TRBJ2-1; the J call may be wrong. The germline gives CDR1 MDHEN, CDR2 SYDVKM. The CDR3 extends over 15 amino acids. The CDR3 coding sequence is TGTGCCAGCAGTTTGTTAGCTAGCAACCAAGAGACCCAGTTCTTC. The encoded protein is CASSLLASNQETQFF.

This clonotype occurred a few times. V is TRBV29-1 and J is TRBJ2-6; D remains unclear. Germline V gene data show CDR1 as SQVTM and CDR2 as ANQGSEA. V lost 0 bases and J lost 0, with 3 bases in between. The CDR3 extends over 14 amino acids. This CDR3 reads CSVEDNSGANVLTF. The DNA of the CDR3 is TGCAGCGTTGAAGACAACTCTGGGGCCAACGTCCTGACTTTC.

In the case of this clonotype: Given a much more abundant clone one base away, this may be a read error. V is TRBV2 and J is TRBJ2-3, with D possibly matching TRBD1 (5 bases). There are 15 residues in the CDR3. Germline V gives CDR1 SNHLY, CDR2 FYNNEI. Trimming cost V 3 bases and J 0 bases, with 10 bases left between them. CDR3 bases: TGTGCCAGCAGTGAGGACACCGCTAGCACAGATACGCAGTATTTT. Its translation: CASSEDTASTDTQYF. Together with reference TRBV2 and TRBJ2-3, the CDR3 gives the full variable domain: EPEVTQTPSHQVTQMGQEVILRCVPISNHLYFYWYRQILGQKVEFLVSFYNNEISEKSEIFDDQFSVERPDGSNFTLKIRSTKLEDSAMYFCASSEDTASTDTQYFGPGTRLTVL.

This clonotype was counted many times. This chain's CDR3 is CASSPNGPYNEQFF. CDR3 coding DNA: TGTGCCAGCAGCCCTAACGGCCCCTACAATGAGCAGTTCTTC. This chain uses TRBV7-9 with TRBJ2-1; D not certain. The CDR3 runs 14 residues. Trimming left V 5 bases short and J 2 bases short, with 10 bases between. Germline loops: CDR1 SEHNR, CDR2 FQNEAQ (reference sequence).

The V call is TRBV9, the J call TRBJ2-5; TRBD2 might be the D (5 bases). The DNA end is more similar to TRBJ2-7, so the J call may be wrong. Germline-derived CDR1 and CDR2 are SGDLS and YYNGEE. This CDR3 comprises 13 residues. CDR3 amino acids: CASSAELVTEQYF. The DNA for the CDR3 is TGTGCCAGCAGCGCGGAACTAGTCACCGAGCAGTACTTC.

The sample holds many counts of this clonotype. This sequence joins TRBV25-1 and TRBJ2-5; D not certain. Deletions cut 0 bases from V and 5 bases from J, with 10 bases between. Germline lookup yields CDR1 MGHDK and CDR2 SYGVNS. There are 14 residues in the CDR3. The CDR3 spells CASSEYLVGETQYF. The CDR3 region has the DNA TGTGCCAGCAGTGAATATCTAGTGGGGGAGACCCAGTACTTC.

This clonotype was recorded at least ten times. This chain joins TRBV20-1 and TRBJ2-3, with TRBD2 identical over 7 bases. The V and J ends lost 6 bases and 5 bases, in that order; junction bases with no gene match: 11. The V gene's germline CDR1 is DFQATT and CDR2 SNEGSKA (reference sequence). CDR3 size: 14 residues. The CDR3 reads CSAKRAGKGDTQYF. For the CDR3, the DNA is TGCAGTGCCAAAAGAGCGGGAAAGGGAGATACGCAGTATTTT.

This clonotype was found once. This chain connects TRBV27 to TRBJ1-6; D call uncertain. The V and J ends lost 2 bases and 8 bases respectively, with 7 bases between them. Germline V gene sequence: CDR1 MNHEY, CDR2 SMNVEV (reference sequence). CDR3 length equals 13 residues. CDR3 in amino acids: CASSLHGDSPLHF. CDR3 sequence (DNA): TGTGCCAGCAGTTTACATGGAGATTCACCCCTCCACTTT.

This clonotype was seen at least ten times. The genes are TRBV9 and TRBJ2-5, with 7 bases identical to TRBD1. Per the germline V gene, CDR1 is SGDLS and CDR2 is YYNGEE. The length of the CDR3 is 15 residues. The V gene end was trimmed by 2 bases and the J gene end by 11 bases; junction bases not matched to a gene: 15. The CDR3 sequence: CASSVSSGQFIEQYF. CDR3 coding DNA: TGTGCCAGCAGCGTCTCTTCGGGACAGTTTATTGAGCAGTACTTC.

This clonotype has only a few counts. The chain carries TRBV5-1 and TRBJ1-1; D uncertain. V dropped 4 bases and J dropped 0 bases, with 7 bases sitting between them. This CDR3 is built from 13 residues. From germline, CDR1 is SGHRS and CDR2 YFSETQ. The CDR3 sequence is CASSQTLNTEAFF. The DNA of the CDR3 is TGCGCCAGCAGCCAGACACTGAACACTGAAGCTTTCTTT.

The CDR3 loop is CASSPQYGGTEAFF. The CDR3 DNA reads as TGTGCCAGCAGCCCCCAATACGGGGGCACTGAAGCTTTCTTT. This sequence joins TRBV3-1 and TRBJ1-1, with D maybe TRBD1 (5 bases). The CDR3 is 14 residues long. V lost 4 bases and J 4 bases, leaving 13 bases between the germline ends. The germline gives CDR1 LGHDT, CDR2 YNNKEL (reference sequence).

This clonotype came up once. The chain has TRBV14 and TRBJ2-5, with D unresolved. V lost 3 bases, J lost 1 base, and 6 bases lay in between. Germline V gives CDR1 SGHDN, CDR2 FVKESK. The CDR3 is made up of 13 amino acids. As DNA, the CDR3 is TGTGCCAGCAGCCAGTTGATCCAAGAGACCCAGTACTTC. Translated: CASSQLIQETQYF. The full variable domain, rest sourced from reference TRBV14 and TRBJ2-5, is EAGVTQFPSHSVIEKGQTVTLRCDPISGHDNLYWYRRVMGKEIKFLLHFVKESKQDESGMPNNRFLAERTGGTYSTLKVQPAELEDSGVYFCASSQLIQETQYFGPGTRLLVL.

The table lists this clonotype with many counts. The J gene is TRBJ2-3, the V gene TRBV7-2; maybe TRBD2 (6 bases). The length of the CDR3 is 14 residues. Germline CDR1 and CDR2: SGHTA and FQGNSA. Trimming stripped 3 bases from V and 2 bases from J, with 9 bases between. The CDR3 DNA follows: TGTGCCAGCAGCTTGGGGGGATTCACAGATACGCAGTATTTT. This codes for CASSLGGFTDTQYF.

The chain recombines TRBV11-1 with TRBJ2-2; no clear D. V was pared by 2 bases and J by 4 bases, with 8 bases between. Per the germline V gene, CDR1 is SGHAT and CDR2 is FQDESV (reference sequence). This CDR3 is built from 14 residues. The CDR3 DNA reads as TGTGCCAGCAGCTTACACATGAGCACCGGGGAGCTGTTTTTT. This gives the protein CASSLHMSTGELFF.

As regards this clonotype: One base away lies a much larger clone, so this may be a sequencing read error. The chain employs TRBV29-1 and TRBJ2-1; 11 bases are a match to TRBD2. In germline, CDR1 is SQVTM, CDR2 ANQGSEA. The CDR3 runs to 16 residues. V lost 1 base to trimming and J lost 13 bases; unmatched junction nucleotides: 15. Here the CDR3 DNA reads TGCAGCGTTGAAGTTACTAGCGGGAGTTTCTGGGAGACCCAGTTCTTC. Its protein is CSVEVTSGSFWETQFF.

This clonotype was picked up many times. J is TRBJ2-1 and V is TRBV7-3; TRBD1 aligns across 7 bases. The CDR3 spans 16 residues. The ends lost 3 bases at V and 8 bases at J; junction bases unmatched: 13. Germline V lookup: CDR1 SGHTA, CDR2 FQGTGA. CDR3 sequence reads: CASSFQPATGLDEQFF. CDR3 coding DNA: TGTGCCAGCAGCTTCCAACCAGCGACAGGGTTGGATGAGCAGTTCTTC.

A single count supports this clonotype. The junction does not match germline at one end; this may be a read error. V gene TRBV12-3 or TRBV12-4 combines with J gene TRBJ2-3; tentatively, D is TRBD2 (6 bases). The CDR3 runs 14 residues. CDR3 bases: TGTGCCAGCAGTTTACGGACTAACACAGATACGCGGTATTTT. Translation gives CASSLRTNTDTRYF.

This chain links TRBV4-3 with TRBJ1-1; 7 bases line up with TRBD1. This CDR3 contains 15 residues. Germline CDR1 and CDR2: LGHNA and YSLEER. After removal of 4 bases from V and 2 bases from J, the junction contained 7 bases not matched to a gene. CDR3 sequence reads: CASSRTGTVNTEAFF. The CDR3 DNA reads as TGCGCCAGCAGCCGAACCGGGACAGTCAACACTGAAGCTTTCTTT.